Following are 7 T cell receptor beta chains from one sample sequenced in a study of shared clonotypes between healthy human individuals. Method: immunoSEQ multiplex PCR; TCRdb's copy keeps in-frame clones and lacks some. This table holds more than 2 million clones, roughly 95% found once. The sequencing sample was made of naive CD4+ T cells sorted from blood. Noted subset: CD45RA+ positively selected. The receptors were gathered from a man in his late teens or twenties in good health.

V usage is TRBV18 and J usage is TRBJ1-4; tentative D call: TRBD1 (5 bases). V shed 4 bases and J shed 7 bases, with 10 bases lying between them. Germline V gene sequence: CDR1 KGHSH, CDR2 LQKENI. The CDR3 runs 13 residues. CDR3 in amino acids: CASSLREAEKLFF. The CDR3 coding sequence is TGTGCCAGCTCACTCAGGGAGGCTGAAAAACTGTTTTTT.

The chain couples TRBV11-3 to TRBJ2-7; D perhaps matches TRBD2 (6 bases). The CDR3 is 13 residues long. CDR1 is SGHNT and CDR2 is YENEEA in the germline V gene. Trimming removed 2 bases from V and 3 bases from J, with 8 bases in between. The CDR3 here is CASSLSGGYEQYF. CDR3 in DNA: TGTGCCAGCAGCTTATCCGGGGGCTACGAGCAGTACTTC. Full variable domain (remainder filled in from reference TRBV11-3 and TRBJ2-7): EAGVVQSPRYKIIEKKQPVAFWCNPISGHNTLYWYLQNLGQGPELLIRYENEEAVDDSQLPKDRFSAERLKGVDSTLKIQPAELGDSAVYLCASSLSGGYEQYFGPGTRLTVT.

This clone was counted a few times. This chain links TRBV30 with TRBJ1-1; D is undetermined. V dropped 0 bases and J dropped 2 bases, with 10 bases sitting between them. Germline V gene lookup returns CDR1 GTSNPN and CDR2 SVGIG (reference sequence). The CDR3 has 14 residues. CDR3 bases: TGTGCCTGGAGTGTACGTCAGGCCAACACTGAAGCTTTCTTT. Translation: CAWSVRQANTEAFF.

Here the CDR3 DNA reads TGTGCCAGCAGCTTTCCGGTAGGAGGCAATCAGCCCCAGCATTTT. Translation: CASSFPVGGNQPQHF. This sequence joins TRBV7-3 and TRBJ1-5, with D uncertain. Germline V gene data show CDR1 as SGHTA and CDR2 as FQGTGA. The CDR3 runs 15 residues. Trimming cost V 3 bases and J 2 bases, with 11 bases left between them.

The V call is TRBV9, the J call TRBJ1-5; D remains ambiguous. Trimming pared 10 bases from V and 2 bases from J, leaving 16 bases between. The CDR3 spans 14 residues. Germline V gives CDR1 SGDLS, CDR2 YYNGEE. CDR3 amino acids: CASGSGKGNQPQHF. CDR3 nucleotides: TGTGCCTCCGGTTCGGGTAAGGGCAATCAGCCCCAGCATTTT.

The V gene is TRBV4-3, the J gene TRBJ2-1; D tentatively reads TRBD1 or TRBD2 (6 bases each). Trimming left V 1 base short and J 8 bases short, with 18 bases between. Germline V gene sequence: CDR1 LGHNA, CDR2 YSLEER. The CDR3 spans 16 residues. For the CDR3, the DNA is TGCGCCAGCAGCCAAGTGACAGGACTAAAACCCCATGAGCAGTTCTTC. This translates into CASSQVTGLKPHEQFF.

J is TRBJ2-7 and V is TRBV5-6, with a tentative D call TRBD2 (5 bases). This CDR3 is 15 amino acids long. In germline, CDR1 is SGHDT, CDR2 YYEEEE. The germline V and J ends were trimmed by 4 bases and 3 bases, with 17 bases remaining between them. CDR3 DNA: TGTGCCAGCAGCCTTAACGGGCCGGAGGTCTACGAGCAGTACTTC. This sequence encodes CASSLNGPEVYEQYF.